The 16 T cell receptor beta chains below all came from one sample that was sequenced in a study of human T cells and chemical hapten exposure. Time point defined: healthy volunteer bleed at 2 weeks. Unfractionated whole blood was the source of the extracted total RNA. TCRdb re-analysed the RACE reads in MiXCR, keeping a single row per CDR3 protein. Altogether 130,000 or so distinct CDR3 sequences are present, approximately 10% being singletons, with the ten largest covering 1.5% to 2%. Sample: whole blood. These receptors were obtained from a male donor in good health. Some clones in this sample may be carry-over from other donors' samples.

The gene calls are TRBV20-1 and TRBJ2-4; D may be TRBD1 (6 bases). There are 13 residues in the CDR3. From germline, CDR1 is DFQATT and CDR2 SNEGSKA (reference sequence). Trimming cost V 6 bases and J 4 bases, with 13 bases left between them. This CDR3 is CSATQGFKNIQYF. CDR3 coding DNA: TGCAGTGCCACCCAGGGGTTTAAAAACATTCAGTACTTC.

This chain uses TRBV15 with TRBJ2-7, with no clear D. Germline-derived CDR1 and CDR2 are LNHNV and YYDKDF (reference sequence). This CDR3 is built from 12 residues. The V end was cut by 0 bases, the J end by 3 bases, with 3 bases between. CDR3: CATSRDRYEQYF. The CDR3 nucleotides are TGTGCCACCAGCAGAGATCGCTACGAGCAGTACTTC.

This clonotype was found many times. This chain connects TRBV7-9 to TRBJ1-6; D is unresolved. The CDR3 spans 14 residues. The ends were cut back, 6 bases at V and 6 bases at J, with 12 bases in the middle. Germline assignment: CDR1 SEHNR and CDR2 FQNEAQ (reference sequence). CDR3 bases: TGTGCCAGCAGGTACGAGGGAGTTAATTCACCCCTCCACTTT. Amino acid sequence: CASRYEGVNSPLHF.

The chain joins TRBV6-1 to TRBJ2-2; 8 bases agree with TRBD2. From germline, CDR1 is MNHNS and CDR2 SASEGT. Trimming cost V 1 base and J 0 bases; bases outside gene matches: 4. This CDR3 contains 17 residues. As DNA, the CDR3 is TGTGCCAGCAGTGAAGAAGGACTAGCTACGAACACCGGGGAGCTGTTTTTT. As protein: CASSEEGLATNTGELFF.

This clonotype was counted many times. Here the CDR3 DNA reads TGTGCCAGCAGTTATGTCAGAAGCTACGAGCAGTACTTC. Its translation: CASSYVRSYEQYF. J is TRBJ2-7 and V is TRBV6-2 or TRBV6-3; D remains unclear. This CDR3 comprises 13 residues. Between the trimmed V and J ends, which lost 3 bases and 3 bases, there was a span of 9 bases. Germline V lookup: CDR1 MNHEY, CDR2 SVGEGT.

The sample holds many counts of this clonotype. The chain couples TRBV5-1 to TRBJ1-1; D remains unclear. The CDR3 runs 13 residues. The germline V and J ends were trimmed by 0 bases and 3 bases, with 6 bases remaining between them. The germline V gene encodes CDR1 SGHRS and CDR2 YFSETQ. The CDR3 DNA is TGCGCCAGCAGCTTGGAGGCCCACACTGAAGCTTTCTTT. It codes for CASSLEAHTEAFF. Complete variable domain (other parts from reference TRBV5-1 and TRBJ1-1): KAGVTQTPRYLIKTRGQQVTLSCSPISGHRSVSWYQQTPGQGLQFLFEYFSETQRNKGNFPGRFSGRQFSNSRSEMNVSTLELGDSALYLCASSLEAHTEAFFGQGTRLTVV.

Of note for this clonotype: At one end, the junction sequence differs from germline, possibly due to a read error. CDR3 loop: CVSSPRNQPQHF. CDR3 in DNA: TGTGTCAGCAGCCCCCGGAATCAGCCCCAGCATTTT. The genes are TRBV12-3 or TRBV12-4 and TRBJ1-5; D remains ambiguous. The CDR3 totals 12 residues.

This clonotype was recorded at least ten times. V and J are TRBV14 and TRBJ2-5; D is unclear. CDR1 and CDR2 from the germline V gene are SGHDN and FVKESK. The CDR3 runs to 15 residues. V was pared by 4 bases and J by 4 bases, with 16 bases between. CDR3 nucleotide sequence: TGTGCCAGCAGCCCCCCCCTCGGGCCCATAGAGACCCAGTACTTC. It is translated as CASSPPLGPIETQYF.

This clonotype was found many times. The CDR3 DNA follows: TGTGCCAGCAAAGCGTGGAGAAACACAGATACGCAGTATTTT. Protein product: CASKAWRNTDTQYF. The gene calls are TRBV2 and TRBJ2-3; D gene uncertain. Germline CDR1 and CDR2: SNHLY and FYNNEI. The CDR3 is made up of 14 amino acids. Trimming took 7 bases from V and 2 from J, leaving 13 bases between them.

DNA for the CDR3: TGCGCCAGCAGCTTGGCGCTAGCGGGACGCAAGAGGGATACGCAGTATTTT. Translation: CASSLALAGRKRDTQYF. This chain links TRBV5-1 with TRBJ2-3; 9 bases match TRBD2. Germline V gives CDR1 SGHRS, CDR2 YFSETQ. Trimming at V came to 0 bases and at J to 6 bases, leaving 11 bases not matched to a gene. There are 17 residues in the CDR3.

At least ten counts were recorded for this clonotype. The chain has TRBV11-2 and TRBJ2-6, with 7 bases aligning to TRBD2. The V segment lost 3 bases and the J segment 0 bases; nucleotides outside the gene matches: 5. The CDR3 consists of 17 residues. CDR1 and CDR2 (germline): SGHAT, FQNNGV. CDR3 nucleotides: TGTGCCAGCAGCTTCCCCCGCGGGGGCTCTGGGGCCAACGTCCTGACTTTC. Translated: CASSFPRGGSGANVLTF. The complete variable domain, with remaining parts taken from reference TRBV11-2 and TRBJ2-6, reads EAGVAQSPRYKIIEKRQSVAFWCNPISGHATLYWYQQILGQGPKLLIQFQNNGVVDDSQLPKDRFSAERLKGVDSTLKIQPAKLEDSAVYLCASSFPRGGSGANVLTFGAGSRLTVL.

This clonotype was observed many times. The chain is built from TRBV3-1 and TRBJ2-1; 7 bases fit TRBD1. The germline gives CDR1 LGHDT, CDR2 YNNKEL (reference sequence). This CDR3 is built from 14 residues. V lost 3 bases, J lost 5 bases, and 4 bases stayed unmatched. Here the CDR3 reads CASSQQGTDNEQFF. As DNA, the CDR3 is TGTGCCAGCAGCCAGCAGGGGACAGACAATGAGCAGTTCTTC.

V and J are TRBV29-1 and TRBJ2-3; perhaps TRBD1 as D (5 bases). V lost 7 bases and J 2 bases, leaving 19 bases between the germline ends. CDR1 and CDR2 (germline): SQVTM, ANQGSEA. The CDR3 is made up of 15 amino acids. For the CDR3, the DNA is TGCAGCGGGATAAGGACACCACCAGTCACAGATACGCAGTATTTT. This encodes CSGIRTPPVTDTQYF.

This clonotype was observed a handful of times. The V and J genes are TRBV12-3 or TRBV12-4 and TRBJ2-2; either TRBD1 or TRBD2 may fit D (5 bases each). V dropped 7 bases and J dropped 5 bases, with 17 bases sitting between them. CDR3 size: 15 residues. The CDR3 sequence: CASIPGRFHTGELFF. DNA of the CDR3: TGTGCCAGCATTCCGGGACGGTTTCATACCGGGGAGCTGTTTTTT.

This chain uses TRBV7-2 with TRBJ2-7; 9 positions match TRBD1. The CDR3 loop spans 16 amino acids. Germline V CDR1 and CDR2: SGHTA, FQGNSA. J gave up 1 base and V 2 bases, and 6 bases lay outside the gene matches. This chain's CDR3 is CASSLYGTGTSYEQYF. The CDR3 nucleotides are TGTGCCAGCAGCTTATATGGGACAGGGACATCCTACGAGCAGTACTTC. Variable domain in full (rest from reference TRBV7-2 and TRBJ2-7): GAGVSQSPSNKVTEKGKDVELRCDPISGHTALYWYRQSLGQGLEFLIYFQGNSAPDKSGLPSDRFSAERTGGSVSTLTIQRTQQEDSAVYLCASSLYGTGTSYEQYFGPGTRLTVT.

This clonotype was counted at least ten times. The gene calls are TRBV6-2 or TRBV6-3 and TRBJ1-5; TRBD1 is a possible D gene (6 bases). This CDR3 is 16 amino acids long. The V end was cut by 6 bases, the J end by 0 bases, with 15 bases between. Germline lookup yields CDR1 MNHEY and CDR2 SVGEGT. CDR3 protein: CASRDPGTPSNQPQHF. CDR3 bases: TGTGCCAGCAGAGACCCCGGGACACCTAGCAATCAGCCCCAGCATTTT.